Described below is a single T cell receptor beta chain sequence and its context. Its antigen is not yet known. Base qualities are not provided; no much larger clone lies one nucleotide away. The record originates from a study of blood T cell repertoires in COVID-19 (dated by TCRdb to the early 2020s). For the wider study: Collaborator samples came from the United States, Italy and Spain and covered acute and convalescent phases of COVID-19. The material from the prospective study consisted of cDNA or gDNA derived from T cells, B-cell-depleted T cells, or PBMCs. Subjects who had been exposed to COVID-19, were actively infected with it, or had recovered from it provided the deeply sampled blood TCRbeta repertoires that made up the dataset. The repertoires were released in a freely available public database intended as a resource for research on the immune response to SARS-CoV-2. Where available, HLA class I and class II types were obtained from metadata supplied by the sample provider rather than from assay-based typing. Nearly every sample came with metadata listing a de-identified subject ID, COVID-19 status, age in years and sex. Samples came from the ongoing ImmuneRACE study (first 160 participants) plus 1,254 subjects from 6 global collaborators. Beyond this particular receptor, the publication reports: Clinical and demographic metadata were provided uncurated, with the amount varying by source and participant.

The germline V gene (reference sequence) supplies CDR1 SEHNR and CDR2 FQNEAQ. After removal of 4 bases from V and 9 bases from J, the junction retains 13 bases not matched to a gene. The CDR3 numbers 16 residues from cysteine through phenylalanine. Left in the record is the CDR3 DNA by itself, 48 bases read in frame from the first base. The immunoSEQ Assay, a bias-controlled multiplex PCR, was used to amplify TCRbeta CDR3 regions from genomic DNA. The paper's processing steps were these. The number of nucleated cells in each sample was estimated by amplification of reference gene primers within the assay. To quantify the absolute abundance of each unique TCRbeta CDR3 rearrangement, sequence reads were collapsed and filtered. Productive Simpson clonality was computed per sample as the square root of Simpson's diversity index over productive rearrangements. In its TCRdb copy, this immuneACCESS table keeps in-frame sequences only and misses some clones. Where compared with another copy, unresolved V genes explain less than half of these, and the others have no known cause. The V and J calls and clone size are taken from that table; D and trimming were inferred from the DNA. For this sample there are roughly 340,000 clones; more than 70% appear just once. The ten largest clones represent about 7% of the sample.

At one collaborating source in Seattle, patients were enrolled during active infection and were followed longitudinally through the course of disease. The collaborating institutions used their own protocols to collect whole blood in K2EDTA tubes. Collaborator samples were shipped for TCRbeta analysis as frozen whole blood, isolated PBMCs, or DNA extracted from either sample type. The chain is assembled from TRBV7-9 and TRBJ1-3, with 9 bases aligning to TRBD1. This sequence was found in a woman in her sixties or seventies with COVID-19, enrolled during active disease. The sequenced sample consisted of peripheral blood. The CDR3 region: CASSSRRGQGFGTIYF. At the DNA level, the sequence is TGTGCCAGCAGCTCTCGGCGGGGACAGGGATTCGGCACCATATATTTT.